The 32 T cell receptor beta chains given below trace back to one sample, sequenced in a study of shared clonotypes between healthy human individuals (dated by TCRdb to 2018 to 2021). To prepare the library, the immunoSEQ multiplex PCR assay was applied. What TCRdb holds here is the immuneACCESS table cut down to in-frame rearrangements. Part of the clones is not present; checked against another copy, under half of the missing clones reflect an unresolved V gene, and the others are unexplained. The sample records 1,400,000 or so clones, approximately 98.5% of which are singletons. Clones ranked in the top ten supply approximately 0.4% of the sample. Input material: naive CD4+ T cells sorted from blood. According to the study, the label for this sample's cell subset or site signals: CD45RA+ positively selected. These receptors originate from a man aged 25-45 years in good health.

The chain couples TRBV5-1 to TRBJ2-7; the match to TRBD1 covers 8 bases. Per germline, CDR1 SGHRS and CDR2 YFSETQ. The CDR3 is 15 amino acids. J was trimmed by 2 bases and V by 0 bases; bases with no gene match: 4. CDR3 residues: CASSLGPQGAYEQYF. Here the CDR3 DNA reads TGCGCCAGCAGCTTGGGACCACAGGGGGCCTACGAGCAGTACTTC.

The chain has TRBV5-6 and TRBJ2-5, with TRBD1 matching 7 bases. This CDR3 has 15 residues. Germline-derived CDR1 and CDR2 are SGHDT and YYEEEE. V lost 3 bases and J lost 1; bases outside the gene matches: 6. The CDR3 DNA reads TGTGCCAGCAGCTCCGTACAGGGGCGCCAAGAGACCCAGTACTTC. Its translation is CASSSVQGRQETQYF.

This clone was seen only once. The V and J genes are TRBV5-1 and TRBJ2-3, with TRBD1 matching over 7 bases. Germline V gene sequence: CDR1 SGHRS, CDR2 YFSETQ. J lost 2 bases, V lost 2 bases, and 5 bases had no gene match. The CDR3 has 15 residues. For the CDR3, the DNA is TGCGCCAGCAGCTTACAGGGGCCCCACACAGATACGCAGTATTTT. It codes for CASSLQGPHTDTQYF.

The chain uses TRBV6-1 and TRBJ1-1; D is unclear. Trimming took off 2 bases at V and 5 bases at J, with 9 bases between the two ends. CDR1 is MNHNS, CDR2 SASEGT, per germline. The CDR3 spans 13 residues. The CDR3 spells CASSESITTEAFF. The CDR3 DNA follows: TGTGCCAGCAGTGAATCCATCACTACTGAAGCTTTCTTT.

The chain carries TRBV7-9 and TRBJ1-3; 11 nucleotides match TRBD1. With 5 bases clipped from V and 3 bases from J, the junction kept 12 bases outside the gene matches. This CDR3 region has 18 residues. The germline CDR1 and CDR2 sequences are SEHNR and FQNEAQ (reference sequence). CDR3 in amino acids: CASSAPPRTGGDGNTIYF. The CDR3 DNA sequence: TGTGCCAGCAGCGCTCCCCCCCGGACAGGGGGCGATGGAAACACCATATATTTT.

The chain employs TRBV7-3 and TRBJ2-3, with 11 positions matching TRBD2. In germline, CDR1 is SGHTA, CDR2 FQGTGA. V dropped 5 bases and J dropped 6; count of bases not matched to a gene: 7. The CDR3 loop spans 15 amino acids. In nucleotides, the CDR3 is TGTGCCAGCAGCGTAGCGGGAGGGCCGGGTGATACGCAGTATTTT. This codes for CASSVAGGPGDTQYF.

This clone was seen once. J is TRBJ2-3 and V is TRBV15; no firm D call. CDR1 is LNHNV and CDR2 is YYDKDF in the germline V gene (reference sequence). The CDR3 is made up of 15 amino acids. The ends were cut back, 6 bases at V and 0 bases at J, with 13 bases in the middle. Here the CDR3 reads CATRDERLSTDTQYF. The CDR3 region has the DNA TGTGCCACCAGGGACGAGAGGTTGAGCACAGATACGCAGTATTTT.

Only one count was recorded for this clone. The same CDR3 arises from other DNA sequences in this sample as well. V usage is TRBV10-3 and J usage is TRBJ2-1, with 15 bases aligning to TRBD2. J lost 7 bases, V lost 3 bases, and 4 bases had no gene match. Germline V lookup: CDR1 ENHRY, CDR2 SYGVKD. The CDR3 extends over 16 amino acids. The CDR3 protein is CAISESGLAGGNEQFF. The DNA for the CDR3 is TGTGCCATCAGTGAATCGGGACTAGCGGGAGGTAATGAGCAGTTCTTC.

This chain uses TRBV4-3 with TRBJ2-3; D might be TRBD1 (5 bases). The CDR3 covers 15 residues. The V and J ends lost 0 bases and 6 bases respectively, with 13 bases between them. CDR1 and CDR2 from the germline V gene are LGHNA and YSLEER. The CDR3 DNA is TGCGCCAGCAGCCAAGAAGGCGGAAAGGGGGATACGCAGTATTTT. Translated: CASSQEGGKGDTQYF.

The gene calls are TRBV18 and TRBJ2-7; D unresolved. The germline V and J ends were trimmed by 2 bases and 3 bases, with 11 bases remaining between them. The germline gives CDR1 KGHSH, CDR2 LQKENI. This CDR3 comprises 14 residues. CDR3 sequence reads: CASSPIGGYYEQYF. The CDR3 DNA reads TGTGCCAGCTCACCAATCGGCGGATACTACGAGCAGTACTTC.

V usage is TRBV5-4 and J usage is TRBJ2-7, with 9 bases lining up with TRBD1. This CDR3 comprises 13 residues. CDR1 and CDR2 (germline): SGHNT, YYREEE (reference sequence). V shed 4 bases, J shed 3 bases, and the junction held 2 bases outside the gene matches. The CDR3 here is CASSRGQGYEQYF. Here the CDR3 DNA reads TGTGCCAGCAGCAGGGGACAGGGCTACGAGCAGTACTTC.

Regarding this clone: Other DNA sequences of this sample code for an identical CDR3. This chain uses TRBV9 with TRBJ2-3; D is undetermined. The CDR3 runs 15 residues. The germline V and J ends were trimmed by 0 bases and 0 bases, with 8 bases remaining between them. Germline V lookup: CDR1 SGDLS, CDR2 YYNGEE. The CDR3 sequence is CASSVVSASTDTQYF. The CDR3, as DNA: TGTGCCAGCAGCGTAGTGTCTGCTAGCACAGATACGCAGTATTTT. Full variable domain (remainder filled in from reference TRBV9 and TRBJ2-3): DSGVTQTPKHLITATGQRVTLRCSPRSGDLSVYWYQQSLDQGLQFLIQYYNGEERAKGNILERFSAQQFPDLHSELNLSSLELGDSALYFCASSVVSASTDTQYFGPGTRLTVL.

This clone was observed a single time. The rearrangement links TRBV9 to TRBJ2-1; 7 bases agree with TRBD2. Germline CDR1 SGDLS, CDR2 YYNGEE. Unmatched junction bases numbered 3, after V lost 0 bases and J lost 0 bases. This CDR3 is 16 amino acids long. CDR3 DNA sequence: TGTGCCAGCAGCGTAGGTGGGACTAACTCCTACAATGAGCAGTTCTTC. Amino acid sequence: CASSVGGTNSYNEQFF.

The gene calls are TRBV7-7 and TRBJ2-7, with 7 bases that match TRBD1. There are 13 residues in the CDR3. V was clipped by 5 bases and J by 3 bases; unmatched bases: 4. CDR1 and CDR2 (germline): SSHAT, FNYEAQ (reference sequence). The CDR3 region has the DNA TGTGCCAGCAGCCTGGGACAGCACTACGAGCAGTACTTC. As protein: CASSLGQHYEQYF.

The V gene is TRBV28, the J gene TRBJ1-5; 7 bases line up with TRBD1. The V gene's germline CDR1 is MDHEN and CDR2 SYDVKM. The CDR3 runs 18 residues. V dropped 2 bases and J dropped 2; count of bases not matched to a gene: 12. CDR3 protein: CASSLHRMAGGGNQPQHF. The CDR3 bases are TGTGCCAGCAGTTTACATCGAATGGCAGGGGGAGGCAATCAGCCCCAGCATTTT. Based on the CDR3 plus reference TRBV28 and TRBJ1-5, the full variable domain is DVKVTQSSRYLVKRTGEKVFLECVQDMDHENMFWYRQDPGLGLRLIYFSYDVKMKEKGDIPEGYSVSREKKERFSLILESASTNQTSMYLCASSLHRMAGGGNQPQHFGDGTRLSIL.

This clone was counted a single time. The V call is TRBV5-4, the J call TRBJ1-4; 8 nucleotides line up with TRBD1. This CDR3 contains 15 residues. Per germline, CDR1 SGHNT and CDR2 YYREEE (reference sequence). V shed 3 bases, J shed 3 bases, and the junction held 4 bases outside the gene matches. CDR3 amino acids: CASSSRTGPNEKLFF. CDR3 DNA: TGTGCCAGCAGCTCGCGGACAGGGCCTAATGAAAAACTGTTTTTT.

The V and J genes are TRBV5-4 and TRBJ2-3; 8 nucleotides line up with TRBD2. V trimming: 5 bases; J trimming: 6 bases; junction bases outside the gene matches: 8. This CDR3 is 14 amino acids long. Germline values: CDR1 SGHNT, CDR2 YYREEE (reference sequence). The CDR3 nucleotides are TGTGCCAGCAGTCCAGATAGCGGGGCCGATACGCAGTATTTT. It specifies CASSPDSGADTQYF.

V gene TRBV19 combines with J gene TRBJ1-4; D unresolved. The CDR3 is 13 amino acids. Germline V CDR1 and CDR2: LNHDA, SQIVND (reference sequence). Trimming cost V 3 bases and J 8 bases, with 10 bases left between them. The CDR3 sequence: CASSIIVREKLFF. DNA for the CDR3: TGTGCCAGTAGTATTATCGTTCGCGAAAAACTGTTTTTT.

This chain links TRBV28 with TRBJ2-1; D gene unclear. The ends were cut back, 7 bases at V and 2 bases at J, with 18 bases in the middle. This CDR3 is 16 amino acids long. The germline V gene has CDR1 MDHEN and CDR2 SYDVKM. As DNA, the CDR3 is TGTGCCAGCATCTCCCAGTTGGGCATAGCCTACAATGAGCAGTTCTTC. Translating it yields CASISQLGIAYNEQFF. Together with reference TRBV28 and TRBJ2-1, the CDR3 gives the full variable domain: DVKVTQSSRYLVKRTGEKVFLECVQDMDHENMFWYRQDPGLGLRLIYFSYDVKMKEKGDIPEGYSVSREKKERFSLILESASTNQTSMYLCASISQLGIAYNEQFFGPGTRLTVL.

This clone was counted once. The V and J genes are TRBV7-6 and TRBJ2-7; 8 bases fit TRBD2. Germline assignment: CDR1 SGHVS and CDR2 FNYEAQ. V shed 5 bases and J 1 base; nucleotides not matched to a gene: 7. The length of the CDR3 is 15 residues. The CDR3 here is CASSPGTRPSYEQYF. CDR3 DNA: TGTGCCAGCAGCCCCGGGACTAGGCCTTCCTACGAGCAGTACTTC. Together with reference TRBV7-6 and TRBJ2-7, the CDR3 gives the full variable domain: GAGVSQSPRYKVTKRGQDVALRCDPISGHVSLYWYRQALGQGPEFLTYFNYEAQQDKSGLPNDRFSAERPEGSISTLTIQRTEQRDSAMYRCASSPGTRPSYEQYFGPGTRLTVT.

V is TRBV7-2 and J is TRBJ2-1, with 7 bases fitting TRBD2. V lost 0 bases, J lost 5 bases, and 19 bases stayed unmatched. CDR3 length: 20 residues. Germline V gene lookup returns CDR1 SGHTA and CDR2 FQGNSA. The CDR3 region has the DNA TGTGCCAGCAGCTTAGCCCCGGGAAGCGGGATCCCTCTCCGCGACAATGAGCAGTTCTTC. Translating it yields CASSLAPGSGIPLRDNEQFF.

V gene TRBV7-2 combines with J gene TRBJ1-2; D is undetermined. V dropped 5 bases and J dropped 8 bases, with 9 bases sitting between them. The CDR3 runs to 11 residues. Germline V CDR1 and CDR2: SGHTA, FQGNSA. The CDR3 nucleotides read TGTGCCAGCAGCCCAGGAGCCGGCTACACCTTC. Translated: CASSPGAGYTF.

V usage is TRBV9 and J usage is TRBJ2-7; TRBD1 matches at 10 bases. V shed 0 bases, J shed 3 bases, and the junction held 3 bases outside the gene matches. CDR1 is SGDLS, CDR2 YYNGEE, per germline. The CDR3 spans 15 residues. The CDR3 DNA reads TGTGCCAGCAGCGTAGCGGGACAGGGGAACTACGAGCAGTACTTC. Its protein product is CASSVAGQGNYEQYF.

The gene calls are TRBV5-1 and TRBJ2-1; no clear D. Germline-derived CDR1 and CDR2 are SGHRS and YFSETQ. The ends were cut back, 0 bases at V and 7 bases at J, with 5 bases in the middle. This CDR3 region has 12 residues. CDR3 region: CASSLVFNEQFF. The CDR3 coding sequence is TGCGCCAGCAGCTTGGTGTTTAATGAGCAGTTCTTC.

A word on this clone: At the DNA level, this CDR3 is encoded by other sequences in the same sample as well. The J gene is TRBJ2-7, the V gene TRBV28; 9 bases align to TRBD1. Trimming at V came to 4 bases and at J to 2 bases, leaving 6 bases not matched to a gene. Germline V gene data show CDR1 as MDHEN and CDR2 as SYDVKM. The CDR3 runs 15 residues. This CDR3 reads CASSSPGQGAYEQYF. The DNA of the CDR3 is TGTGCCAGCAGTTCACCGGGACAGGGTGCCTACGAGCAGTACTTC.

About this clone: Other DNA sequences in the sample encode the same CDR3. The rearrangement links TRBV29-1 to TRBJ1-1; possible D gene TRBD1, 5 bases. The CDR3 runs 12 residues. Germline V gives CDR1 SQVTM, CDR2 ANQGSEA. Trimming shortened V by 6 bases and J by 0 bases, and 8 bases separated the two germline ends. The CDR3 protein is CSVGTVNTEAFF. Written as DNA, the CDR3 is TGCAGCGTAGGGACGGTGAACACTGAAGCTTTCTTT.

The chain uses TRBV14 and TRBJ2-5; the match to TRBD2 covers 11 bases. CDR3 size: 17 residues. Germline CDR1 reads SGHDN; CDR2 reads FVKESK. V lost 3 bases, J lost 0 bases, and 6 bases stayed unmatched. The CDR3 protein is CASSHGSGREYQETQYF. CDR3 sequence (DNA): TGTGCCAGCAGCCATGGTAGCGGGAGGGAGTACCAAGAGACCCAGTACTTC.

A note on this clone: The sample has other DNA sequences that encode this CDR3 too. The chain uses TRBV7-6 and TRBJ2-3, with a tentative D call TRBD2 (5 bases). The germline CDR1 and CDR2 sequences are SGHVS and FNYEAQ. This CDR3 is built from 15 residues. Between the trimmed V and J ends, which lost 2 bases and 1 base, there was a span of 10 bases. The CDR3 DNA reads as TGTGCCAGCAGCTTAAGTGGGAGTGGCACAGATACGCAGTATTTT. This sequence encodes CASSLSGSGTDTQYF.

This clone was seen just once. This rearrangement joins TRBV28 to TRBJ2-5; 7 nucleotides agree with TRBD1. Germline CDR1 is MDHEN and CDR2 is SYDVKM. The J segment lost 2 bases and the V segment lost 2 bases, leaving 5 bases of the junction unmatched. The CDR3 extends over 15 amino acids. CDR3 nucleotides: TGTGCCAGCAGTTTACCCGGGACAGTTCAAGAGACCCAGTACTTC. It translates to CASSLPGTVQETQYF.

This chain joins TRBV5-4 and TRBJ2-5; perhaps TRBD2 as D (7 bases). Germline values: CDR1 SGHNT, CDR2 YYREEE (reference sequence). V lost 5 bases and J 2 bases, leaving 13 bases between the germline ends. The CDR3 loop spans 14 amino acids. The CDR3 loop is CASRGEGGQETQYF. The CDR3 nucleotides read TGTGCCAGCAGGGGAGAGGGGGGGCAAGAGACCCAGTACTTC.

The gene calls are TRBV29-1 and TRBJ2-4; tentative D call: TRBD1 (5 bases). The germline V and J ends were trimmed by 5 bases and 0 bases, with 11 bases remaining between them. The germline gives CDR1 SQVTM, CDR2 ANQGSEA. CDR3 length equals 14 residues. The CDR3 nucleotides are TGCAGCGTTAGGACACTCTTAGCCAAAAACATTCAGTACTTC. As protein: CSVRTLLAKNIQYF. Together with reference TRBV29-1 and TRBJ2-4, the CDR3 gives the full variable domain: SAVISQKPSRDICQRGTSLTIQCQVDSQVTMMFWYRQQPGQSLTLIATANQGSEATYESGFVIDKFPISRPNLTFSTLTVSNMSPEDSSIYLCSVRTLLAKNIQYFGAGTRLSVL.

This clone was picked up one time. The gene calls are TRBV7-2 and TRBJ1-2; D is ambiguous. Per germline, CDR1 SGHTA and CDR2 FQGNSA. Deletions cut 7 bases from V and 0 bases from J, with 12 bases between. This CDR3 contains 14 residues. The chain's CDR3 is CASTFGQTNYGYTF. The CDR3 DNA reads TGTGCCAGCACCTTCGGGCAGACTAACTATGGCTACACCTTC.